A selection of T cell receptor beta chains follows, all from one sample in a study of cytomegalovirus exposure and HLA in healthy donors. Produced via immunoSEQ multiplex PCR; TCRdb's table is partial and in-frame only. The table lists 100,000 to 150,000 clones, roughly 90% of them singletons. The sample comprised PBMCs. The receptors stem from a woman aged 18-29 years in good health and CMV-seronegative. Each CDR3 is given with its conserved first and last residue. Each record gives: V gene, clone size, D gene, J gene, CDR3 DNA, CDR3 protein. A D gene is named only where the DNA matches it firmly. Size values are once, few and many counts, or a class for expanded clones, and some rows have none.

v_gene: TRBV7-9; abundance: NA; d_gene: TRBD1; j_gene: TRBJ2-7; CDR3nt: TGTGCCAGCAGCCCCAGCGACGGGACAGCGACCTACGAGCAGTACTTC; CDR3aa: CASSPSDGTATYEQYF
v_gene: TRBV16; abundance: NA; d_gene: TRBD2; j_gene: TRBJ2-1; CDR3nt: TGTGCCAGCAGCCAATTAGCGGGCTACAATGAGCAGTTCTTC; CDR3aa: CASSQLAGYNEQFF
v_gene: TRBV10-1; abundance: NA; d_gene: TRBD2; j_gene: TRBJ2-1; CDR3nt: TGCGCCAGCAGTAGCGGGGGGGTCTACAATGAGCAGTTCTTC; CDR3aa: CASSSGGVYNEQFF
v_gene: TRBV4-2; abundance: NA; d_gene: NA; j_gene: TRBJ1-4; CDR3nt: TGTGCCAGCAGCCACCCTGGGGGGAATGAAAAACTGTTTTTT; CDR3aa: CASSHPGGNEKLFF
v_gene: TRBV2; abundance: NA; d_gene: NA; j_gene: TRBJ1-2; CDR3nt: TGTGCCAGCAGTGAAGCGGAACAGGATTTGGGGTGGGATGGCTACACCTTC; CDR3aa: CASSEAEQDLGWDGYTF
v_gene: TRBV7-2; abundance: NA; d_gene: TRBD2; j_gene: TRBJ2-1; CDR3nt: TGTGCCAGCAGCTTAGGCCCCAGACTAGCGGGAAATGAGCAGTTCTTC; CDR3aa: CASSLGPRLAGNEQFF
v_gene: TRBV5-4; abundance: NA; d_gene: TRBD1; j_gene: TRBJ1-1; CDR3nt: TGTGCCAGCAGCTTGGTGTCAGGGGGCTTGCTGAACACTGAAGCTTTCTTT; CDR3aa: CASSLVSGGLLNTEAFF
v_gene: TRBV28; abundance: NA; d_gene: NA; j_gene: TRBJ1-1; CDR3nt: TGTGCCAGCGGAGTTTCGGGGGGCACTGAAGCTTTCTTT; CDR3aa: CASGVSGGTEAFF
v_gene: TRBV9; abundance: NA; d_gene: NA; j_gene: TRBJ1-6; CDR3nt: TGTGCCAGCAGCGTCTTTTCTGGGCAGGGGAAACAGCCCCTCCACTTT; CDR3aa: CASSVFSGQGKQPLHF
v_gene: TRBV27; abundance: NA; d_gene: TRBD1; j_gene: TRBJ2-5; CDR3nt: TGTGCCAGCAGTTTAGGACAGGGCCAAGAGACCCAGTACTTC; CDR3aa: CASSLGQGQETQYF
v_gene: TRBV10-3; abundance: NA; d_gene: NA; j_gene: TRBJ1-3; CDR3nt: TGTGCCATCAGTGAGCCGGGTGCGAGCTCTGGAAACACCATATATTTT; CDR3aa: CAISEPGASSGNTIYF
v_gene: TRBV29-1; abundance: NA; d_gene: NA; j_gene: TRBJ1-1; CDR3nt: TGCAGCGTTGAAGATCCTACAGGAAAAAGTACTGAAGCTTTCTTT; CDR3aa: CSVEDPTGKSTEAFF
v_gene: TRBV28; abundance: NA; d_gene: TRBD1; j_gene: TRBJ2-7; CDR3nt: TGTGCCAGCAGGGGACAGGACCCCTACGAGCAGTACTTC; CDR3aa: CASRGQDPYEQYF
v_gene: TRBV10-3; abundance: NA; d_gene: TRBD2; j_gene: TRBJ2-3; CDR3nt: TGTGCCATCAGTGAGATGGGCGGGAGGCTACCCCGGAGCACAGATACGCAGTATTTT; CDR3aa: CAISEMGGRLPRSTDTQYF
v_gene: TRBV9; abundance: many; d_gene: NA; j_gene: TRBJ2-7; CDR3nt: TGTGCCAGCAGCTCCGGCTACGAGCAGTACTTC; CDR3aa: CASSSGYEQYF
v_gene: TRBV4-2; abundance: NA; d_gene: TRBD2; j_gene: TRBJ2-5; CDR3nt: TGTGCCAGCAGCCCGACTAGCGGGGGGGCAGAGACCCAGTACTTC; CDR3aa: CASSPTSGGAETQYF
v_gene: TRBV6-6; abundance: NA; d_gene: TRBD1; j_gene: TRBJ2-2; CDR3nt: TGTGCCAGCAGTTACTCGCCCAGGGGGACCGGGGAGCTGTTTTTT; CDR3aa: CASSYSPRGTGELFF
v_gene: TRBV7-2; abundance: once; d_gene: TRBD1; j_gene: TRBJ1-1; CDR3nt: TGTGCCAGCAGCTATATGGCAGGGGGCATAGGGAACACTGAAGCTTTCTTT; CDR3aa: CASSYMAGGIGNTEAFF
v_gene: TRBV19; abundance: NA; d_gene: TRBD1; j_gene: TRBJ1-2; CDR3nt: TGTGCCAGTAGTCCGGTGGGGACAGTGGGTGGCTACACCTTC; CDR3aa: CASSPVGTVGGYTF
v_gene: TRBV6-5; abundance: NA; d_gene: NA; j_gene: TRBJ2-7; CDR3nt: TGTGCCAGCAGTTACGAGACAGGACCCTCCTACGAGCAGTACTTC; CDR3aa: CASSYETGPSYEQYF
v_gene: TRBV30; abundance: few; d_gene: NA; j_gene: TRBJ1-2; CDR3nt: TGTGCCTGGAGTGGAGATACTAGCTATGGCTACACCTTC; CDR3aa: CAWSGDTSYGYTF
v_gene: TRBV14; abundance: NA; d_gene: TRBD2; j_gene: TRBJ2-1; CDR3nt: TGTGCCAGCAGCCAAGAACTAGCGGGAGCGCTCGAGCAGTTCTTC; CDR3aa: CASSQELAGALEQFF
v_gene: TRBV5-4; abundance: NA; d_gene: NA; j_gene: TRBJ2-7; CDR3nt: TGTGCCAGCAGCCCGGGGACTGCTGTTTACGAGCAGTACTTC; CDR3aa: CASSPGTAVYEQYF
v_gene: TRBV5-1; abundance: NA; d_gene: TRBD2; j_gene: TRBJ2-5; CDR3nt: TGCGCCAGCAGCCCGGGGGGACAAGAGACCCAGTACTTC; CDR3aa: CASSPGGQETQYF
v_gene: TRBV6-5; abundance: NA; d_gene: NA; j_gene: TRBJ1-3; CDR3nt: TGTGCCAGCAGGCGGGGGCCCGACTCTGGAAACACCATATATTTT; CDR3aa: CASRRGPDSGNTIYF
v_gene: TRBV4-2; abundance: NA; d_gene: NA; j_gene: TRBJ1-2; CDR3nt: TGTGCCAGCAGCCAAGAAAACAGGGAAGTCTCTGGCTACACCTTC; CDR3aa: CASSQENREVSGYTF
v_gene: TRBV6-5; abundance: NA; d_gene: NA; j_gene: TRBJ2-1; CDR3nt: TGTGCCAGCAGTTACAACGTCGGGGGAGTGGCAGTCTTC; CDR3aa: CASSYNVGGVAVF
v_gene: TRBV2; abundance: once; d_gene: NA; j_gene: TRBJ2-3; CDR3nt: TGTGCCAGCAGTGGCGGGCGCACAGATACGCAGTATTTT; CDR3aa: CASSGGRTDTQYF
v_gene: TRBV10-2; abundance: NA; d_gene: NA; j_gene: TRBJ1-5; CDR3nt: TGCGCCAGCAGTGAGTCGAAGGCAGTTCGGGGCAATCAGCCCCAGCATTTT; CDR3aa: CASSESKAVRGNQPQHF
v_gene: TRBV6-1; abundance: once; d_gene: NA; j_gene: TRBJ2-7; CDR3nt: TGTGCCAGCATTTCGGGTCACTACGAGCAGTACTTC; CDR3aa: CASISGHYEQYF
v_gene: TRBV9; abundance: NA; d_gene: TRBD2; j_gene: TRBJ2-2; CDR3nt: TGTGCCAGCAGCCCCCGGGGGGTTTCAAGGACCGGGGAGCTGTTTTTT; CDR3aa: CASSPRGVSRTGELFF
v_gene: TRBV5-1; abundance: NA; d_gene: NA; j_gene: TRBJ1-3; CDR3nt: TGCGCCAGCAGCTTGGTCGCCCCAGGGGTCACTGGAAACACCATATATTTT; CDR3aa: CASSLVAPGVTGNTIYF
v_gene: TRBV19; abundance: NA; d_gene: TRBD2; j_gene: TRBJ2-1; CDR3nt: TGTGCCAGTACGCGGACTAGCGGGAGTGGGGATGAGCAGTTCTTC; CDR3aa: CASTRTSGSGDEQFF
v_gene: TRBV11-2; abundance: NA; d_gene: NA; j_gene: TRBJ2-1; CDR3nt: TGTGCCAGCAGCTTAGCCGTGGAGCAGTTCTTC; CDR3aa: CASSLAVEQFF
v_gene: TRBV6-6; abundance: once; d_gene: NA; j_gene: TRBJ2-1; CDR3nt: TGTGCCAGCAGTTCCCCGGACAGAAATGAGCAGTTCTTC; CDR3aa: CASSSPDRNEQFF
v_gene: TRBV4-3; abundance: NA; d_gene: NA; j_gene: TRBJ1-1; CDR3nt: TGCGCCAGCAGCCAAGATCTAAACACTGAAGCTTTCTTT; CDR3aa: CASSQDLNTEAFF
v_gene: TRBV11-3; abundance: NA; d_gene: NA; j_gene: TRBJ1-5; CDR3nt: TGTGCCAGCAGCTTAGGAGGACAGTTAAATCAGCCCCAGCATTTT; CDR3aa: CASSLGGQLNQPQHF
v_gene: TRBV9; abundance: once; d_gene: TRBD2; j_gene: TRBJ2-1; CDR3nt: TGTGCCAGCAGCGTAGTGGCGGGAGGGTACAATGAGCAGTTCTTC; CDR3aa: CASSVVAGGYNEQFF
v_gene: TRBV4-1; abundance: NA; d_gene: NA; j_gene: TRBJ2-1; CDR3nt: TGCGCCAGCAGCCAACTCGAGGGATTCACCTACAATGAGCAGTTCTTC; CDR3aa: CASSQLEGFTYNEQFF
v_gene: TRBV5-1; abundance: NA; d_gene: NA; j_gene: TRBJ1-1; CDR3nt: TGCGCCAGCAGCTTGGGTTCGGGAACCGGGGGGAACACTGAAGCTTTCTTT; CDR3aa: CASSLGSGTGGNTEAFF
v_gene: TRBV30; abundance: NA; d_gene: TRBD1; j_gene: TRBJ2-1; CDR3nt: TGTGCCTGGAGCCACGGGGACAGAGACTACAATGAGCAGTTCTTC; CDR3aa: CAWSHGDRDYNEQFF
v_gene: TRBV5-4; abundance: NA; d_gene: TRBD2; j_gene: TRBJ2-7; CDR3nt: TGTGCCAGCAGCTTGAAGCGGGAGGCCTCCTACGAGCAGTACTTC; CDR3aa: CASSLKREASYEQYF
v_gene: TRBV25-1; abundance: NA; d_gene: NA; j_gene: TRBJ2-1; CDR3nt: TGTGCCAGCAGTGACTCAAGGGGGACACACAATGAGCAGTTCTTC; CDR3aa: CASSDSRGTHNEQFF
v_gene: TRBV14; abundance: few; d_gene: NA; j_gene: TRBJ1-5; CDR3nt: TGTGCCAGCAGCCAAGCGGTACATCAGCCCCAGCATTTT; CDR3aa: CASSQAVHQPQHF
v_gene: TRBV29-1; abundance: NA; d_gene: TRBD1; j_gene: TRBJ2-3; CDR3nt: TGCAGCGTCCGCCAGATAGGGACAGGTCGCACAGATACGCAGTATTTT; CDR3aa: CSVRQIGTGRTDTQYF
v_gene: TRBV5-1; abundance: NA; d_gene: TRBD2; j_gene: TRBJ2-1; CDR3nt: TGCGCCAGCAGCTTAACTAGCGGGCGTAGCTCCTACAATGAGCAGTTCTTC; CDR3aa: CASSLTSGRSSYNEQFF
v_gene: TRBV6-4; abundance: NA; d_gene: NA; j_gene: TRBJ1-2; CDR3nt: TGTGCCAGCAGTGACGGGTTATCGGGCTATGGCTACACCTTC; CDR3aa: CASSDGLSGYGYTF
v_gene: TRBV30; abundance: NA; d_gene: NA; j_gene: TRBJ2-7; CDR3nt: TGTGCCTGGAGTGTTTCTTGGGCAAGCTACGAGCAGTACTTC; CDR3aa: CAWSVSWASYEQYF
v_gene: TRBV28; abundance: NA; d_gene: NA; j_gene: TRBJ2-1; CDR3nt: TGTGCCAGCAGTTACCATATGGTAGATGAGCAGTTCTTC; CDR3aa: CASSYHMVDEQFF
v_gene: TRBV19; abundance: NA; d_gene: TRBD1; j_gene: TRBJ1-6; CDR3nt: TGTGCCAGTAGTCCGCCGGGACAGGGGTTTTCACCCCTCCACTTT; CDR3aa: CASSPPGQGFSPLHF
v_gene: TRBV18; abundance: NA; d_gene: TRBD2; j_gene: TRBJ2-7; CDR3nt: TGTGCCAGCTCACCACGGCGGGAGTCTTACGAGCAGTACTTC; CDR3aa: CASSPRRESYEQYF
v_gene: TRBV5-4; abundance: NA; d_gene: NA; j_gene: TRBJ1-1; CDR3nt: TGTGCCAGCAGCTTCCTTAACAGGGATCAGGGTGAAGCTTTCTTT; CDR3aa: CASSFLNRDQGEAFF
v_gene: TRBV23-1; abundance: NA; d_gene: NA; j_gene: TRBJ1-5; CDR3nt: TGCGCCAGCAGTCAATCAGCGGCAGGCGGCCAGCCCCAGCATTTT; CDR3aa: CASSQSAAGGQPQHF
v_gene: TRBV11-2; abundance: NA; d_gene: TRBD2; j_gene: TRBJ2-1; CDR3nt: TGTGCCAGCAGCCCCTTTAGGCGCGGGGGGATTTACAATGAGCAGTTCTTC; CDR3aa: CASSPFRRGGIYNEQFF
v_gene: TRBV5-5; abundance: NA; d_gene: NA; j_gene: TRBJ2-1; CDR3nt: TGTGCCAGCAGCTTGGCCTTACCGACTATTACATATGAGCAGTTCTTC; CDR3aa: CASSLALPTITYEQFF
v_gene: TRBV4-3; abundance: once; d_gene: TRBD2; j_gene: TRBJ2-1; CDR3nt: TGCGCCAGCAGCCAAGAAGGGACTACAGAGGGAATAAAGGGTGAGCAGTTCTTC; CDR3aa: CASSQEGTTEGIKGEQFF
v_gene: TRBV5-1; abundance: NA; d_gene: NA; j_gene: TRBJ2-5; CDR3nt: TGCGCCAGCAGCTTGGATCTGCTGACGGGGACCCAGTACTTC; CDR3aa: CASSLDLLTGTQYF